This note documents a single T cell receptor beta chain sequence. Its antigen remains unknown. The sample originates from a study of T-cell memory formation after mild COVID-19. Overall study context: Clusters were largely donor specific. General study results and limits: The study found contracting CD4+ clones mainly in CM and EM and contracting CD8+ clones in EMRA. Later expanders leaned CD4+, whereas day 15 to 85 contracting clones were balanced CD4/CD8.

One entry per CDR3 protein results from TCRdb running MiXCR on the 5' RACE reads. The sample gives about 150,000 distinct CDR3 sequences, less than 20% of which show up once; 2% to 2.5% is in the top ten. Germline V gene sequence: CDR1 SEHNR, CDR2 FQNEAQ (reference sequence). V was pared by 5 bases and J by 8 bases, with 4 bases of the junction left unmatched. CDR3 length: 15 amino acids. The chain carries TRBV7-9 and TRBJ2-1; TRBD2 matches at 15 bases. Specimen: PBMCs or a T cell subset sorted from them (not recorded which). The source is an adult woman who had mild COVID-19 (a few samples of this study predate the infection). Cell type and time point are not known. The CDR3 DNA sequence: TGTGCCAGCAGCATGGGACTAGCGGGAGGAGATGAGCAGTTCTTC. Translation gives CASSMGLAGGDEQFF.